This TCR beta chain was documented in a study of CD8+ T cells in alopecia areata. Worth noting for this clone: Its specificity is unknown.

Regarding the study as a whole: Normal-skin resident alphabeta T cells also appear among scalp sample sequences.

Extraction of RNA preceded its reverse transcription into cDNA, which served as the sequencing template. Using immunoSEQ multiplex PCR, the repertoire was profiled, and TCRdb retains in-frame clones only, with some absent. The sample has approximately 280,000 clones, nearly 60% seen once. The germline CDR1 and CDR2 sequences are GTSNPN and SVGIG (reference sequence). Trimming took 2 bases from V and 11 from J; bases not matched to a gene: 9. This CDR3 comprises 14 residues. Treatment specified: oral pan-JAK inhibitor, 5-10 mg twice daily. This chain joins TRBV30 and TRBJ1-1, with TRBD1 matching over 12 bases. The sequence came from a human donor with alopecia areata. The material was CD4+ T cells sorted from blood, obtained at week 24, from a patient treated with tofacitinib. The chain's CDR3 is CAWSSTGTGGDAFF. The CDR3 DNA is TGTGCCTGGAGTTCCACTGGGACAGGGGGCGACGCTTTCTTT.